Below are 17 T cell receptor beta chains sequenced from a single sample in a study of blood T cell repertoires in COVID-19. Sequenced by immunoSEQ multiplex PCR; TCRdb stores in-frame clones only, minus some. The sample includes around 320,000 clones, approximately 90% of them seen just once. The sample was PBMCs or T cells enriched from blood (not recorded which). All receptors come from a woman younger than 45 who had been exposed to COVID-19.

The chain couples TRBV5-4 to TRBJ1-1, with D possibly being TRBD1 (6 bases). The CDR3 contains 14 residues. CDR1 is SGHNT, CDR2 YYREEE, per germline (reference sequence). Deletions cut 5 bases from V and 8 bases from J, with 19 bases between. CDR3: CASSITGYQKEAFF. CDR3 coding DNA: TGTGCCAGCAGTATCACAGGGTATCAAAAGGAAGCTTTCTTT.

This chain links TRBV21-1 with TRBJ1-6; the table names TRBD1, a call not compared with the DNA. TRBV21-1 counts as a pseudogene. The CDR3 totals 21 residues. For the CDR3, the DNA is TGTGCCAGCAGCAAAGAGGCTTCAGGGTCGGCCGTTAGGTCCTATAATTCACCCCTCCACTTT. Translating it yields CASSKEASGSAVRSYNSPLHF.

This chain joins TRBV5-6 and TRBJ2-7; D not certain. The CDR3 is made up of 12 amino acids. V was shortened by 4 bases and J by 2 bases, with 7 bases between the two germline ends. Germline-derived CDR1 and CDR2 are SGHDT and YYEEEE. CDR3 region: CASSQIPYEQYF. The CDR3 region has the DNA TGTGCCAGCAGCCAGATCCCCTACGAGCAGTACTTC.

This sequence joins TRBV21-1 and TRBJ2-3; TRBD1 is the table's D call, not checked against the DNA. TRBV21-1 counts as a pseudogene. There are 17 residues in the CDR3. The CDR3 DNA reads TGTGCCAGCAGCATTTGCCCCCGGACAGGGAAGACAGATACGCAGTATTTT. It encodes CASSICPRTGKTDTQYF.

The J gene is TRBJ2-1, the V gene TRBV29-1, with TRBD2 matching 7 bases. CDR1 is SQVTM and CDR2 is ANQGSEA in the germline V gene. The length of the CDR3 is 14 residues. V shed 4 bases and J 7 bases; nucleotides not matched to a gene: 10. In nucleotides, the CDR3 is TGCAGCGTTGGTTGGGGCTGGGGGGGAAATGAGCAGTTCTTC. Translation: CSVGWGWGGNEQFF.

The sample holds one count of this clone. The rearrangement joins TRBV24-1 to TRBJ2-5; tentatively, D is TRBD1 (5 bases). The germline CDR1 and CDR2 sequences are KGHDR and SFDVKD. V shed 5 bases and J shed 2 bases, with 8 bases lying between them. This CDR3 spans 13 amino acids. DNA of the CDR3: TGTGCCACCAGTGTCAGGGATCAAGAGACCCAGTACTTC. This sequence encodes CATSVRDQETQYF.

The CDR3 coding sequence is TGTGCCAGCAGCGGGTTACCAGGGGCAGGTCAGCCCCAGCATTTT. This gives the protein CASSGLPGAGQPQHF. The chain couples TRBV2 to TRBJ1-5; possibly TRBD1 for D (6 bases). In germline, CDR1 is SNHLY, CDR2 FYNNEI. The length of the CDR3 is 15 residues. V gave up 6 bases and J gave up 6 bases, with 18 bases separating them.

The genes are TRBV29-1 and TRBJ2-3; the D gene is possibly TRBD2 (6 bases). Looked up from germline, CDR1 is SQVTM and CDR2 is ANQGSEA. The CDR3 length is 11 residues. The V and J ends lost 7 bases and 4 bases respectively, with 9 bases between them. The CDR3 loop is CSAGGPDTQYF. Here the CDR3 DNA reads TGCAGCGCCGGAGGGCCAGATACGCAGTATTTT.

V is TRBV5-5 and J is TRBJ2-2, with 16 bases lining up with TRBD2. V shed 1 base and J 4 bases; nucleotides not matched to a gene: 7. This CDR3 region has 19 residues. CDR1 and CDR2 from the germline V gene are SGHKS and YYEKEE (reference sequence). CDR3: CASSLIPGLAGGRTGELFF. The DNA of the CDR3 is TGTGCCAGCAGCTTGATCCCGGGACTAGCGGGGGGGCGCACCGGGGAGCTGTTTTTT.

This chain connects TRBV6-5 to TRBJ2-7; 8 bases agree with TRBD1. Trimming cost V 7 bases and J 3 bases; bases outside gene matches: 5. The CDR3 runs to 13 residues. Germline V gene lookup returns CDR1 MNHEY and CDR2 SVGAGI. The CDR3 DNA is TGTGCCAGCAACCCTACAGGGGGCTACGAGCAGTACTTC. This translates into CASNPTGGYEQYF.

This sequence joins TRBV27 and TRBJ2-1; 7 nucleotides agree with TRBD1. CDR1 and CDR2 from the germline V gene are MNHEY and SMNVEV (reference sequence). This CDR3 contains 15 residues. V lost 1 base and J lost 3; bases outside the gene matches: 3. DNA of the CDR3: TGTGCCAGCAGTTTATTCTGGGACAGCTACAATGAGCAGTTCTTC. Protein product: CASSLFWDSYNEQFF.

V and J are TRBV7-2 and TRBJ2-7, with a tentative D call TRBD1 (6 bases). Germline-derived CDR1 and CDR2 are SGHTA and FQGNSA. Trimming cost V 2 bases and J 7 bases, with 9 bases left between them. There are 12 residues in the CDR3. The CDR3 region has the DNA TGTGCCAGCAGCTTATTAGGGGGTGAGCAGTACTTC. Translating it yields CASSLLGGEQYF. Drawing the rest from reference TRBV7-2 and TRBJ2-7, the complete variable domain is GAGVSQSPSNKVTEKGKDVELRCDPISGHTALYWYRQSLGQGLEFLIYFQGNSAPDKSGLPSDRFSAERTGGSVSTLTIQRTQQEDSAVYLCASSLLGGEQYFGPGTRLTVT.

This rearrangement joins TRBV4-2 to TRBJ1-3, with no clear D. V was clipped by 3 bases and J by 3 bases, with 12 bases between them. The length of the CDR3 is 15 residues. In germline, CDR1 is LGHNA, CDR2 YNFKEQ. The CDR3 is CASSHRLEGGNTIYF. CDR3 coding DNA: TGTGCCAGCAGCCATCGCCTGGAGGGTGGAAACACCATATATTTT.

In DNA, the CDR3 is TGTGCCAGCAGAGGACAGGGAAGGGGCGAGCAGTACTTC. Its translation is CASRGQGRGEQYF. This rearrangement joins TRBV27 to TRBJ2-7, with 8 bases that match TRBD1. The V and J ends lost 6 bases and 6 bases, in that order; junction bases with no gene match: 7. In germline, CDR1 is MNHEY, CDR2 SMNVEV (reference sequence). This CDR3 comprises 13 residues.

This clone is a singleton in its sample. The chain employs TRBV9 and TRBJ2-1; D might be TRBD2 (6 bases). Germline lookup yields CDR1 SGDLS and CDR2 YYNGEE. CDR3 size: 13 residues. V was clipped by 0 bases and J by 9 bases, with 10 bases between them. In nucleotides, the CDR3 is TGTGCCAGCAGCGTAGCTGCCGGGAGTGAGCAGTTCTTC. This translates into CASSVAAGSEQFF.

J is TRBJ2-5 and V is TRBV7-3; possibly TRBD2 for D (6 bases). The CDR3 has 13 amino acids. The V gene lost 5 bases and the J gene lost 5 bases, with 12 bases spanning the gap. Per germline, CDR1 SGHTA and CDR2 FQGTGA. CDR3 in amino acids: CASSGTPGETQYF. In DNA form, the CDR3 reads TGTGCCAGCAGCGGGACTCCCGGGGAGACCCAGTACTTC.

The chain is built from TRBV28 and TRBJ1-4; D unclear. CDR3 length: 14 amino acids. CDR1 is MDHEN, CDR2 SYDVKM, per germline. Trimming pared 6 bases from V and 7 bases from J, leaving 15 bases between. DNA of the CDR3: TGTGCCAGCAGCCCCGTCGGGTCTGGTGAAAAACTGTTTTTT. Translating it yields CASSPVGSGEKLFF.